These T cell receptor beta chains were read from a single sample in a study of cytomegalovirus exposure and HLA in healthy donors. Assay used: immunoSEQ multiplex PCR; TCRdb lists only in-frame clones, some missing. The sample contains about 130,000 clones, nearly 90% of which appear only once. Sequenced sample: PBMCs. Receptors originate from a woman younger than 35 in good health and CMV-seronegative. The CDR3 runs from the conserved cysteine through the conserved F or W. Each record gives: CDR3 DNA, CDR3 protein, J gene, D gene, V gene, clone size. A D gene is named only where the DNA matches it firmly. Not every row has a clone size; where given, it reads once, few, many or a size class.

TGTGCCTGGGAACAGGGGCTTGAAGCTTTCTTT,CAWEQGLEAFF,TRBJ1-1,TRBD1,TRBV30,-
TGTGCCAGCAGTTTATCGCCTAGCGGGACGAACACCGGGGAGCTGTTTTTT,CASSLSPSGTNTGELFF,TRBJ2-2,TRBD2,TRBV28,-
TGTGCCAGCATCCGACAGGGAGTGGCAACCGGGGAGCTGTTTTTT,CASIRQGVATGELFF,TRBJ2-2,TRBD1,TRBV6-1,-
TGTGCCAGCAGTTTATCATTGGGACAGAGCTATGGCTACACCTTC,CASSLSLGQSYGYTF,TRBJ1-2,TRBD1,TRBV2,once
TGTGCCAGCAGCGTGAGTGGGAGAACAGATACGCAGTATTTT,CASSVSGRTDTQYF,TRBJ2-3,-,TRBV9,-
TGTGCCGGGGGAGCGGGAGGGCCGGGCAATGAGCAGTTCTTC,CAGGAGGPGNEQFF,TRBJ2-1,TRBD2,TRBV2,-
TGTGCCTGGCACACCGGGTCCTTAAATGAAAAACTGTTTTTT,CAWHTGSLNEKLFF,TRBJ1-4,-,TRBV30,-
TGTGCCATCAGTGTGGGCAGCCCAGGGGGGGAGCTGTTTTTT,CAISVGSPGGELFF,TRBJ2-2,-,TRBV10-3,once
TGTGCCAGCAGCGCCAGGGGTGCGGCCTACGAGCAGTACTTC,CASSARGAAYEQYF,TRBJ2-7,-,TRBV7-6,-
TGTGCCAGCAGTCCCGGGACAGGGTTGGGCTACACCTTC,CASSPGTGLGYTF,TRBJ1-2,TRBD1,TRBV28,-
TGTGCCAGCAGTGCCATAGCGGGAGCCACAGATACGCAGTATTTT,CASSAIAGATDTQYF,TRBJ2-3,TRBD2,TRBV6-5,-
TGTGCCAGCTCGACTACAAGTAACACTGAAGCTTTCTTT,CASSTTSNTEAFF,TRBJ1-1,-,TRBV18,-
TGTGCCAGTAGGGGACAGGGGGCGGACAATGAGCAGTTCTTC,CASRGQGADNEQFF,TRBJ2-1,TRBD1,TRBV19,-
TGTGCCAGCAGTTTATCCCCTAGTATGGGAGAGACCCAGTACTTC,CASSLSPSMGETQYF,TRBJ2-5,-,TRBV28,-
TGTGCCTGGAGTGTACTCCCGGAGGGCCTCACTGAAGCTTTCTTT,CAWSVLPEGLTEAFF,TRBJ1-1,-,TRBV30,few
TGTGCCAGCAGAAGACCCGGACAGAATAAAGGTTATGGCTACACCTTC,CASRRPGQNKGYGYTF,TRBJ1-2,-,TRBV28,-